These T cell receptor beta chains were read from a single sample in a study of T-cell reconstitution after alpha-beta-depleted transplantation in children. TCRdb processed the PCR reads anew with MiXCR; each CDR3 protein has one entry. The sample contains 200,000 to 300,000 distinct CDR3 sequences, around 11% of which appear only once. Source: PBMCs from the stem cell graft donor, taken from the stem cell graft. Receptor source: a human donor who donated a stem cell graft to a child with acute lymphoblastic leukemia. Each CDR3 is given with its conserved first and last residue. The D gene is left open where the match is weak. Expanded clones get a size class; other rows say once, few or many, or leave the size out.

TRBJ2-4,many,-,TRBV5-6,TGTGCCAGCAGCTTAAGGACTCAACGCGGGTCCAAAAACATTCAGTACTTC,CASSLRTQRGSKNIQYF
TRBJ1-1,many,TRBD1,TRBV20-1,TGCAGTGCTAGAGACAGGGGGCCGGGCACTGAAGCTTTCTTT,CSARDRGPGTEAFF
TRBJ2-1,many,TRBD1,TRBV29-1,TGCAGCGTTGTGCTGGGACAGGGCCACAATGAGCAGTTCTTC,CSVVLGQGHNEQFF
TRBJ1-6,many,-,TRBV7-2,TGTGCCAGCAGCTTATTCGGACAGCCCAATTCACCCCTCCACTTT,CASSLFGQPNSPLHF
TRBJ2-7,many,-,TRBV20-1,TGCAGTGCTAGCCGAGGAGGATACTACGAGCAGTACTTC,CSASRGGYYEQYF
TRBJ1-4,many,-,TRBV5-1,TGCGCCAGCAGCCCGGAGTGGCTCTCCGGGGGGGCTAATGAAAAACTGTTTTTT,CASSPEWLSGGANEKLFF
TRBJ2-1,-,-,TRBV7-9,TGTGCCAGCACTGGGGCGATCAATGAGCAGTTCTTC,CASTGAINEQFF
TRBJ2-5,medium-sized,TRBD1,TRBV18,TGTGCCAGCTCGCCTACCACAGGGGGCGCAGAGGGAGAGACCCAGTACTTC,CASSPTTGGAEGETQYF
TRBJ1-1,many,-,TRBV15,TGTGCCACCAGCAGAGACCGGGGGTCTGAAGCTTTCTTT,CATSRDRGSEAFF
TRBJ2-7,many,-,TRBV11-2,TGTGCCAGCAGCTTACAACAGCGTCACGAGCAGTACTTC,CASSLQQRHEQYF
TRBJ1-4,few,-,TRBV7-9,TGTGCCAGCAGCTCCAACGGACGGATTAATGAAAAACTGTTTTTT,CASSSNGRINEKLFF
TRBJ1-2,many,-,TRBV6-5,TGTGCCAGCAGTTACCTTCGGACAGATACTAACTATGGCTACACCTTC,CASSYLRTDTNYGYTF
TRBJ2-5,many,-,TRBV24-1,TGTGCCACCAGTGACCCAACAGGACCGCGAGAGACCCAGTACTTC,CATSDPTGPRETQYF
TRBJ1-2,few,-,TRBV20-1,TGCAGTGCTAGTCACAGCTATAACTATGGCTACACCTTC,CSASHSYNYGYTF
TRBJ2-1,many,TRBD1,TRBV12-3/TRBV12-4,TGTGCGACAGGGGCCTACAATGAGCAGTTCTTC,CATGAYNEQFF
TRBJ2-7,many,-,TRBV3-1,TGTGCCAGCAGCCAAGGCTATGGGGACTTTAGCTACGAGCAGTACTTC,CASSQGYGDFSYEQYF
TRBJ2-5,many,TRBD2,TRBV5-1,TGCGCCAGCATGATAGCGGGGACCCAAGAGACCCAGTACTTC,CASMIAGTQETQYF
TRBJ2-7,many,-,TRBV10-3,TGTGCCACGGCCGTTGGCGGGACAAACACCTACGAGCAGTACTTC,CATAVGGTNTYEQYF
TRBJ1-3,many,-,TRBV15,TGTGCCACCAGCAAGGGGAACTCTGGAAACACCATATATTTT,CATSKGNSGNTIYF
TRBJ2-7,-,-,TRBV2,TGTGCCAGCAGTGAAGGCGGGACAGCCTACGAGCAGTACTTC,CASSEGGTAYEQYF
TRBJ2-5,many,-,TRBV28,TGTGCCAGCAGTTTCCTAGGGGTCCAAGAGACCCAGTACTTC,CASSFLGVQETQYF
TRBJ1-3,many,-,TRBV6-2/TRBV6-3,TGTGCCAGCAGGGCCCTGGGAGGGACCAGCTCTGGAAACACCATATATTTT,CASRALGGTSSGNTIYF
TRBJ1-5,once,-,TRBV5-5,TGTGCCAGCAGCTTAGGACACCGAGGTCCCTTATATAGCAATCAGCCCCAGCATTTT,CASSLGHRGPLYSNQPQHF
TRBJ2-4,-,TRBD2,TRBV7-2,TGTCCCAGCAGCTTAATGGGCGGGAGGGCCGTGGGAGACATTCAGTACTTC,CPSSLMGGRAVGDIQYF
TRBJ1-2,many,-,TRBV9,TGTGCCAGCAGCTCAGCTCTTCCCTTCGGGCAGGGCTCCTATGGCTACACCTTC,CASSSALPFGQGSYGYTF
TRBJ2-1,-,-,TRBV20-1,TGCAGTTCCTCTCGGGACACTGGACAAGGAGAGCAGTTCTTC,CSSSRDTGQGEQFF
TRBJ1-1,many,-,TRBV6-5,TGTGCCAGCAGTTACGGACGCCGGTTGAACACTGAAGCTTTCTTT,CASSYGRRLNTEAFF
TRBJ2-1,-,-,TRBV5-5,TGTGCCAGCAGCCCTCGACAGCTCAATGAGCAGTTCTTC,CASSPRQLNEQFF
TRBJ2-5,many,TRBD2,TRBV20-1,TGCAGTGCTAATGGAGCGGGGGGAACGCAAGAGACCCAGTACTTC,CSANGAGGTQETQYF
TRBJ1-2,few,TRBD1,TRBV20-1,TGCAGTGCTAGAGATCCCGACAGGGCGGATGGCTACACCTTC,CSARDPDRADGYTF
TRBJ1-2,many,TRBD1,TRBV3-1,TGTGCCAGCAGCCACCCAAGCCCGACAGGGGATGGCTACACCTTC,CASSHPSPTGDGYTF
TRBJ2-5,many,-,TRBV11-2,TGTGCCAGCAGCTTAGATCCCCTCGGGACCCAGTACTTC,CASSLDPLGTQYF
TRBJ2-7,many,TRBD2,TRBV6-1,TGTGCCAGCAGTCCCGGGACTAGCTCTTCCTACGAGCAGTACTTC,CASSPGTSSSYEQYF
TRBJ1-4,many,-,TRBV10-3,TGTGCCATCAGTGTCGGGGGGGCTAATGAAAAACTGTTTTTT,CAISVGGANEKLFF
TRBJ2-2,many,TRBD2,TRBV5-6,TGTGCCAGCAGCTTGTCCCGGGGGGTGGACACCGGGGAGCTGTTTTTT,CASSLSRGVDTGELFF
TRBJ2-1,many,TRBD2,TRBV20-1,TGCAGTGGTAGGGAGAGCGGGAGCTATGAGCAGTTCTTC,CSGRESGSYEQFF
TRBJ2-6,many,TRBD1,TRBV9,TGTGCCAGCAGCCCCGGACAGGGGAAGTCTGGGGCCAACGTCCTGACTTTC,CASSPGQGKSGANVLTF